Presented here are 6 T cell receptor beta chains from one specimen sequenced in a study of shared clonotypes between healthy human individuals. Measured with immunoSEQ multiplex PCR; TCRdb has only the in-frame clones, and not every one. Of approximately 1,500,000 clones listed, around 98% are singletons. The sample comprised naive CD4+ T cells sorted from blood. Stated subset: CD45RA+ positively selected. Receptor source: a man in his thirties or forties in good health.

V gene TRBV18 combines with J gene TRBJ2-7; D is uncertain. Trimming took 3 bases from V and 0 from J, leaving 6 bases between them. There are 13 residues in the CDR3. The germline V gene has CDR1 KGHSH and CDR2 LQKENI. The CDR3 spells CASSPYISYEQYF. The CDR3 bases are TGTGCCAGCTCACCCTACATCTCCTACGAGCAGTACTTC.

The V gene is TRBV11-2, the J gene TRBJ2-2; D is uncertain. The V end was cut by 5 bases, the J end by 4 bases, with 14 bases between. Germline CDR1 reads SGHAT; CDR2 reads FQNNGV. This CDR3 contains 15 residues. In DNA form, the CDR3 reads TGTGCCAGCAGCCCGAAACCCCGCAGCACCGGGGAGCTGTTTTTT. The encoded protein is CASSPKPRSTGELFF.

For the CDR3, the DNA is TGTGCCAGCCCGGCCACTAGCGGATTAGGCTACAATGAGCAGTTCTTC. It codes for CASPATSGLGYNEQFF. This chain joins TRBV28 and TRBJ2-1; 8 nucleotides match TRBD2. This CDR3 region has 16 residues. Germline V CDR1 and CDR2: MDHEN, SYDVKM. V lost 8 bases to trimming and J lost 3 bases; unmatched junction nucleotides: 12.

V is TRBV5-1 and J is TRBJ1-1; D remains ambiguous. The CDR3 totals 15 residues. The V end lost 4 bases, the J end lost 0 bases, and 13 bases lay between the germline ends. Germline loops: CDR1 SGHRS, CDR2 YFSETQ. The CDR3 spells CASSPVPPVNTEAFF. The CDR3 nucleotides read TGCGCCAGCAGCCCCGTCCCTCCCGTGAACACTGAAGCTTTCTTT.

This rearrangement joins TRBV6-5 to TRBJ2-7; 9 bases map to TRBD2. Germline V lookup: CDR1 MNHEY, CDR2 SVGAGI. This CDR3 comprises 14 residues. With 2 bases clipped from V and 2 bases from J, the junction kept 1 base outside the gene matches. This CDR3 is CASSYRGRAYEQYF. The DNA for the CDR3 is TGTGCCAGCAGTTACCGCGGGAGGGCCTACGAGCAGTACTTC.

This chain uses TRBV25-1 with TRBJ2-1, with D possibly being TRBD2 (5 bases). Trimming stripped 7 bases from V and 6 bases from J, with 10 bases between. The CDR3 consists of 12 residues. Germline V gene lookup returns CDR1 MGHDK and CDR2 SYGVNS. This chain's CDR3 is CASTLGLNEQFF. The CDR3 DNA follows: TGTGCCAGCACATTAGGACTCAATGAGCAGTTCTTC. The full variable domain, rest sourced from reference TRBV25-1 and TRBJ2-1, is EADIYQTPRYLVIGTGKKITLECSQTMGHDKMYWYQQDPGMELHLIHYSYGVNSTEKGDLSSESTVSRIRTEHFPLTLESARPSHTSQYLCASTLGLNEQFFGPGTRLTVL.